This is a list of T cell receptor beta chains from one sample in a study of T cells in Graves' hyperthyroidism and ophthalmopathy. In TCRdb, the multiplex PCR reads were re-called with MiXCR into one record per CDR3 protein. In the table there are about 580,000 distinct CDR3 sequences, roughly 46% of which are singletons. The source material was peripheral blood or thyroid tissue (not recorded which). The origin of the receptors is a woman aged 18-30 years with Graves' hyperthyroidism. Each CDR3 is given with its conserved first and last residue. A D gene is named only where the DNA matches it firmly. Size is stated for part of the rows, as once, few or many counts, or as a class when the clone is expanded.

clone_size j_call d_call v_call cdr3_nt cdr3_aa
. TRBJ2-3 TRBD1 TRBV6-1 TGTGCCAGCCAAAAGGACAGGGCGCAGTATTTT CASQKDRAQYF
. TRBJ2-1 . TRBV4-1 TGTGCCAGCAGCCAAGGAGGGCTAGTCCTGCTCTACAATGAGCAGTTCTTC CASSQGGLVLLYNEQFF
. TRBJ2-2 . TRBV7-9 TGTGCCAGCAGCTTAGACCAGCGGGAGCTGTTTTTT CASSLDQRELFF
. TRBJ2-7 TRBD1 TRBV29-1 TGCAGCTCCAGGACAGGGGCCTACGAGCAGTACTTC CSSRTGAYEQYF
many TRBJ2-2 TRBD2 TRBV12-3/TRBV12-4 TGTGCCAGCACCTCCCGGACTAGCGGGAGCGGGGAGCTGTTTTTT CASTSRTSGSGELFF
many TRBJ2-5 TRBD2 TRBV20-1 TGCAGTGCTAGAGATTTGGCGGGAGGGTTGGAGACCCAGTACTTC CSARDLAGGLETQYF
. TRBJ1-1 TRBD1 TRBV7-8 TGTGCCAGCAGCCCGAGGACAGGGGACTACGAGGGACGTGAAGCTTTCTTT CASSPRTGDYEGREAFF
many TRBJ2-2 . TRBV9 TGTGCCAGCAGCCCCACCGGGACCCACACGAACACCGGGGAGCTGTTTTTT CASSPTGTHTNTGELFF
many TRBJ1-1 . TRBV29-1 TGCAGCGTTGTAGGGCGGAAGAACACTGAAGCTTTCTTT CSVVGRKNTEAFF
. TRBJ2-1 TRBD2 TRBV10-3 TGTGCCATCAGTTTAGCGGGACCTCCTGGGAATGAGCAGTTCTTC CAISLAGPPGNEQFF
. TRBJ1-2 . TRBV7-8 TGTGCCAGCAGCAGCCGGACATCCCGCTCTGGAAACACCTTC CASSSRTSRSGNTF
. TRBJ2-3 . TRBV14 TGTGCCAGCAGCCCTCGGCCGCGGGGCCATACAGATACGCAGTATTTT CASSPRPRGHTDTQYF
. TRBJ1-1 . TRBV29-1 TGCAGCTTAAACAGGGAGAACACTGAAGCTTTCTTT CSLNRENTEAFF
. TRBJ1-6 . TRBV5-4 TGTGCCAGCAGCCTAGAACCGGGGCTGCGTTCACCCCTCCACTTT CASSLEPGLRSPLHF
few TRBJ2-7 TRBD1 TRBV12-3/TRBV12-4 TGTGCCAGCAGCCTCGGACAGGGGCCTTCCTACGAGCAGTACTTC CASSLGQGPSYEQYF
. TRBJ1-6 . TRBV4-3 TGCGCCAGCAGCCTACAGGGTTTCAATTCACCCCTCCACTTT CASSLQGFNSPLHF